The clone carrying this T cell receptor beta chain has a count of ten or more. Its antigen remains unknown. The PBMCs had their origin in 10 ml of fresh peripheral blood. The sample comes from a study of T cells in Graves' hyperthyroidism and ophthalmopathy. CDR1 SGHTA and CDR2 FQGNSA come from the germline V gene. The CDR3 has 14 amino acids. Trimming removed 5 bases at V and 1 base at J, with 11 bases between. Study findings and constraints: Ophthalmopathy was told apart from stable hyperthyroidism by a 13 V-J model. Researchers found most expanded thyroid clonotypes above 0.001 in blood as well. Prediction of ophthalmopathy progression came a median roughly 6.6 months pre-onset.

Amplified TCR beta CDR3 regions derived from RNA transcripts. In the first-round RT-PCR of the TCR CDR3, the HTBI primer set was used. TCRdb re-analysed the multiplex PCR reads in MiXCR, keeping a single row per CDR3 protein. The data contain roughly 280,000 distinct CDR3 sequences, around 15% of them singletons. This rearrangement joins TRBV7-2 to TRBJ1-1; tentative D call: TRBD1 (6 bases). The sequence derives from a woman aged 55-70 years with Graves' ophthalmopathy. Sequencing was done on a sample of blood. The CDR3 bases are TGTGCCAGCAGCCCCCTAGGGGGGAACACTGAAGCTTTCTTT. Translated, it gives CASSPLGGNTEAFF. Based on the CDR3 plus reference TRBV7-2 and TRBJ1-1, the full variable domain is GAGVSQSPSNKVTEKGKDVELRCDPISGHTALYWYRQSLGQGLEFLIYFQGNSAPDKSGLPSDRFSAERTGGSVSTLTIQRTQQEDSAVYLCASSPLGGNTEAFFGQGTRLTVV.